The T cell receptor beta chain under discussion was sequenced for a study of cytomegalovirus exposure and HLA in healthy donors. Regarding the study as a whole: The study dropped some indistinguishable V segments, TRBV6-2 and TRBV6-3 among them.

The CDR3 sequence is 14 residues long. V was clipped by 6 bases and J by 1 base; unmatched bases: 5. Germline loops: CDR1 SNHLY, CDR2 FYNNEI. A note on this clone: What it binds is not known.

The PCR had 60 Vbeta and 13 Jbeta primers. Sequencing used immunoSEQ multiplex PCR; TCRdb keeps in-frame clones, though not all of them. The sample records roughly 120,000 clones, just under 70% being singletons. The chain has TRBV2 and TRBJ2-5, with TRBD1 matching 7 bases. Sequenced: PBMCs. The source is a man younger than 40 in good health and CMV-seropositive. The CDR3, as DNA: TGTGCCAGCAGCTCGACAGGGTCCCAAGAGACCCAGTACTTC. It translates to CASSSTGSQETQYF.